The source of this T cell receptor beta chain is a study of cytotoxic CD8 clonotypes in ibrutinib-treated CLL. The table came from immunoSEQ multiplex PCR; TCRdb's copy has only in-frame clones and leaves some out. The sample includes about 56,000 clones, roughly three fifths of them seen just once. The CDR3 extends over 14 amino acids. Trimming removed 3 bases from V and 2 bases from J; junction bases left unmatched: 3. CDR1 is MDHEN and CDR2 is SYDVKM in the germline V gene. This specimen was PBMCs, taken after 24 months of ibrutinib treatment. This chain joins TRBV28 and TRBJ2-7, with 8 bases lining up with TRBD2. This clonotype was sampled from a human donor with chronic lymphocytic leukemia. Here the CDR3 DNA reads TGTGCCAGCAGTTTTTTCGGGAGGGCCTACGAGCAGTACTTC. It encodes CASSFFGRAYEQYF.